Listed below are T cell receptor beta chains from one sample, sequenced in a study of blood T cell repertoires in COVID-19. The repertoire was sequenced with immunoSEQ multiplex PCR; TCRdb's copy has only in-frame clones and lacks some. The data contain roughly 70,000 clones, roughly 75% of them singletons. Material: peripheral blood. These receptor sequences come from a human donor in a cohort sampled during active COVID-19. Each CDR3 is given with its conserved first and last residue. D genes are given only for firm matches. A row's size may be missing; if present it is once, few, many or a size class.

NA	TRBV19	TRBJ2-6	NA	TGTGCCAGTAGGTCTTGGGCCTCTGGAGCCAACGTCCTGACTTTC	CASRSWASGANVLTF
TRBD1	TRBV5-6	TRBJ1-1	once	TGTGCCAGCAGCCGCCTTGGGGGACAGAGATGGACTGAAGCTTTCTTT	CASSRLGGQRWTEAFF
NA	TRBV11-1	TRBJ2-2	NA	TGTGCCAGCAGCATCCGGGATTTGATAACCGGGGAGCTGTTTTTT	CASSIRDLITGELFF
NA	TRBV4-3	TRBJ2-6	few	TGCGCCAGCAGCCAAGAGTGGCTGCCCTCTGGGGCCAACGTCCTGACTTTC	CASSQEWLPSGANVLTF
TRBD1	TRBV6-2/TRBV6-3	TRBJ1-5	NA	TGTGCCAGCAGTTACATGACAGGGACTTATCTTCAGCCCCAGCATTTT	CASSYMTGTYLQPQHF
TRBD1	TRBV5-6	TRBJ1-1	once	TGTGCCAGCACCGCCGGGACAGGTCATGAAGCTTTCTTT	CASTAGTGHEAFF
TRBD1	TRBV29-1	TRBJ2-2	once	TGCAGCGTAACCGGACCGGGACAGGGAGCCACCGGGGAGCTGTTTTTT	CSVTGPGQGATGELFF
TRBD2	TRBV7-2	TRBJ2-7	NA	TGTGCCAGCAGCTTAGCGCCTAGCGGGAGGTTGTCCTACGAGCAGTACTTC	CASSLAPSGRLSYEQYF
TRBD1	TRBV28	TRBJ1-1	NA	TGTGCCAGCACTTCCGGGACAGCTAGTTTGAACACTGAAGCTTTCTTT	CASTSGTASLNTEAFF
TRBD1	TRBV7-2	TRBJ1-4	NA	TGTGCCAGCAGCACGGACAGGGGCACTAATGAAAAACTGTTTTTT	CASSTDRGTNEKLFF
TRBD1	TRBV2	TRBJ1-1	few	TGTGCCAGCAGTGAACAGGGGGCGGGCACTGAAGCTTTCTTT	CASSEQGAGTEAFF
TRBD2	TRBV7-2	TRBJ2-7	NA	TGTGCCAGCAGCTTAACGGCTAGCGGGAGCTACGAGCAGTACTTC	CASSLTASGSYEQYF
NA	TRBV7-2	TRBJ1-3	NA	TGTGCCAGCAGCTCATGGGGGCTGTCTGGAAACACCATATATTTT	CASSSWGLSGNTIYF
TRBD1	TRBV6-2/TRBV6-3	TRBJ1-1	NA	TGTGCCAGCAGTTACTCGAGGACAGGGGGCACTGAAGCTTTCTTT	CASSYSRTGGTEAFF
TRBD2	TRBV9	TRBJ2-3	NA	TGTGCCAGCAGCGTAGGGACAAGCGGGAGGGCAACAGATACGCAGTATTTT	CASSVGTSGRATDTQYF
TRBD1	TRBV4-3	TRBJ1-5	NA	TGCGCCAGCAGCCAAACGACAGGGGGCGGGTTGAGGGCCCAGCATTTT	CASSQTTGGGLRAQHF
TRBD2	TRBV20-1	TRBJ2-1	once	TGCAGTGCTAGTTTTAGCGGGGGAGGGGGAAATGAGCAGTTCTTC	CSASFSGGGGNEQFF
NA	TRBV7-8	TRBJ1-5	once	TGTGCCAGCAGCTTAGAAAGGGGGGGGAATCCCCTTAAACAGCCCCAGCATTTT	CASSLERGGNPLKQPQHF
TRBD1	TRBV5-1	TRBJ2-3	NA	TGCGCCAGCGGGACGGGACAGAGGGTCGGGCCAGATACGCAGTATTTT	CASGTGQRVGPDTQYF
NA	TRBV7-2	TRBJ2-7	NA	TGTGCCAGCAGCTTAATTAACGGTCCCTACGAGCAGTACTTC	CASSLINGPYEQYF
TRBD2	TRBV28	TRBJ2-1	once	TGTGCCAGCAGTTCCCTCCTAGCGGGATCGGGTGTGGTCTTC	CASSSLLAGSGVVF
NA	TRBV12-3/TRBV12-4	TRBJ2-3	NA	TGTGCCAGCAGTTTCGCCCAGGGGCAGTATTTT	CASSFAQGQYF
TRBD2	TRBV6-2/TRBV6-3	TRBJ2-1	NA	TGTGCCAGCAGTTGGTCTAGCGGTGGAGAGTTCTTC	CASSWSSGGEFF
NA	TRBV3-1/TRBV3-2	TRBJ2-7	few	TGTGCCAGCAGCCCAACCTCCGGGACTGGCTCCTACGAGCAGTACTTC	CASSPTSGTGSYEQYF
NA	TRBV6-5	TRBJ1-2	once	TGTGCCAGCGCAGGCCCCGGCTATGGCTACACCTTC	CASAGPGYGYTF